These 25 T cell receptor beta chains came from one sample sequenced in a study of blood T cells in healthy people across ages. With a J-beta primer mix and a sample-barcoded 5' primer, a second PCR ran about 7 to 11 cycles. TCRdb re-called the 5' RACE reads with MiXCR, one entry per CDR3 protein. The sample includes around 1.1 million distinct CDR3 sequences, roughly two fifths of them seen just once. Material for sequencing was blood. These receptors came from a man between 18 and 29 years old in good health.

The DNA for the CDR3 is TGTGCCAGCAGTGGGCTGGGACGACACGAGCAGTACTTC. It is translated as CASSGLGRHEQYF. J is TRBJ2-7 and V is TRBV6-2 or TRBV6-3; D may match TRBD1 or TRBD2 (5 bases each). Germline V lookup: CDR1 MNHEY, CDR2 SVGEGT. This CDR3 comprises 13 residues. Deletions cut 5 bases from V and 5 bases from J, with 13 bases between.

This clonotype turned up a few times. The V gene is TRBV9, the J gene TRBJ1-4, with TRBD1 identical over 9 bases. Germline CDR1 and CDR2: SGDLS and YYNGEE. The CDR3 length is 15 residues. Trimming at V came to 3 bases and at J to 7 bases, leaving 7 bases not matched to a gene. CDR3 nucleotide sequence: TGTGCCAGCAGCGGACCCGGGACAGGGCCTGAAAAACTGTTTTTT. This gives the protein CASSGPGTGPEKLFF.

The gene calls are TRBV20-1 and TRBJ2-1, with a weak D call TRBD1 (5 bases). The DNA end is more similar to TRBJ2-7, so the J call may be wrong. Germline V gene lookup returns CDR1 DFQATT and CDR2 SNEGSKA (reference sequence). This CDR3 is built from 15 residues. The CDR3 coding sequence is TGCAGTGCTAGAACAGGCCTTAACTCCTACAATGAGCAGTACTTC. Amino acid sequence: CSARTGLNSYNEQYF.

The table lists this clonotype with many counts. The rearrangement joins TRBV29-1 to TRBJ2-1; 7 bases line up with TRBD2. Germline CDR1 reads SQVTM; CDR2 reads ANQGSEA. The CDR3 is 16 amino acids. The ends lost 0 bases at V and 0 bases at J; junction bases unmatched: 5. The CDR3, as DNA: TGCAGCGTTGAAGACCCCGGGAGGAGCTCCTACAATGAGCAGTTCTTC. This translates into CSVEDPGRSSYNEQFF.

The CDR3 sequence: CASSRGTRNQPQHF. CDR3 nucleotide sequence: TGTGCCAGCAGTCGCGGGACGCGCAATCAGCCCCAGCATTTT. The genes are TRBV6-5 and TRBJ1-5; tentatively, D is TRBD1 (5 bases). CDR1 is MNHEY, CDR2 SVGAGI, per germline. The CDR3 spans 14 residues. V was cut by 5 bases and J by 2 bases, with 10 bases left in between.

The chain couples TRBV29-1 to TRBJ2-1; a weak D match, TRBD2 (5 bases). Germline CDR1 SQVTM, CDR2 ANQGSEA. Trimming stripped 1 base from V and 12 bases from J, with 10 bases between. The CDR3 sequence is 11 residues long. CDR3 in amino acids: CSVEGRERQFF. As DNA, the CDR3 is TGCAGCGTTGAAGGAAGGGAGCGGCAGTTCTTC.

This clonotype was seen repeatedly, ten times or more. The chain has TRBV4-3 and TRBJ1-2; perhaps TRBD1 as D (5 bases). V gave up 6 bases and J gave up 3 bases, with 8 bases separating them. The CDR3 is 12 amino acids. Per germline, CDR1 LGHNA and CDR2 YSLEER. CDR3 sequence reads: CASSQGYYGYTF. CDR3 nucleotide sequence: TGCGCCAGCAGTCAGGGATACTATGGCTACACCTTC.

This clonotype was recorded only once. This chain connects TRBV7-9 to TRBJ1-1; D uncertain. V lost 5 bases to trimming and J lost 10 bases, with 14 bases between them. Germline V lookup: CDR1 SEHNR, CDR2 FQNEAQ (reference sequence). The CDR3 has 12 amino acids. The CDR3 DNA reads TGTGCCAGCAGCCCGGACGGGCTGGGAGCTTTCTTT. Its translation is CASSPDGLGAFF. Full variable domain (rest looked up from reference TRBV7-9 and TRBJ1-1): DTGVSQNPRHKITKRGQNVTFRCDPISEHNRLYWYRQTLGQGPEFLTYFQNEAQLEKSRLLSDRFSAERPKGSFSTLEIQRTEQGDSAMYLCASSPDGLGAFFGQGTRLTVV.

This chain uses TRBV4-3 with TRBJ2-1; no clear D. The V end lost 0 bases, the J end lost 12 bases, and 15 bases lay between the germline ends. This CDR3 has 14 amino acids. Germline CDR1 reads LGHNA; CDR2 reads YSLEER. Here the CDR3 reads CASSQDVGTVVQFF. The CDR3 DNA reads as TGCGCCAGCAGCCAAGACGTCGGTACAGTCGTGCAGTTCTTC.

This clonotype was seen ten or more times. The chain carries TRBV9 and TRBJ1-1; TRBD1 is a possible D gene (5 bases). The CDR3 loop spans 13 amino acids. Trimming stripped 2 bases from V and 3 bases from J, with 8 bases between. Germline lookup yields CDR1 SGDLS and CDR2 YYNGEE. The CDR3 region has the DNA TGTGCCAGCAGCGTCGGGGGGTACACTGAAGCTTTCTTT. Translated, it gives CASSVGGYTEAFF.

The chain uses TRBV20-1 and TRBJ1-5; no clear D. V was pared by 0 bases and J by 6 bases, with 6 bases between. The CDR3 runs 12 residues. Germline CDR1 and CDR2: DFQATT and SNEGSKA (reference sequence). The CDR3 spells CSARDLGQPQHF. CDR3 in DNA: TGCAGTGCTAGAGATCTAGGTCAGCCCCAGCATTTT.

This clonotype was detected once. This sequence joins TRBV4-2 and TRBJ1-1; possible D gene TRBD1, 5 bases. Trimming took off 0 bases at V and 3 bases at J, with 11 bases between the two ends. Germline CDR1 reads LGHNA; CDR2 reads YNFKEQ. CDR3 length equals 15 residues. Here the CDR3 reads CASSQEAGWYTEAFF. The CDR3, as DNA: TGTGCCAGCAGCCAAGAGGCAGGGTGGTACACTGAAGCTTTCTTT.

This chain links TRBV20-1 with TRBJ2-5, with D uncertain. The CDR3 totals 11 residues. The germline V and J ends were trimmed by 6 bases and 4 bases, with 9 bases remaining between them. Germline CDR1 DFQATT, CDR2 SNEGSKA (reference sequence). The CDR3, as DNA: TGCAGTGCCGCCCTGGGAGAGACCCAGTACTTC. Its protein product is CSAALGETQYF.

This chain connects TRBV20-1 to TRBJ2-3; the match to TRBD2 covers 8 bases. V lost 5 bases, J lost 1 base, and 5 bases stayed unmatched. The germline V gene has CDR1 DFQATT and CDR2 SNEGSKA (reference sequence). This CDR3 is built from 14 residues. The CDR3 DNA sequence: TGCAGTGCTGTGCGGGGGGCCCGCACAGATACGCAGTATTTT. Its protein product is CSAVRGARTDTQYF.

The chain employs TRBV6-1 and TRBJ2-3; D uncertain. Between the trimmed V and J ends, which lost 2 bases and 7 bases, there was a span of 16 bases. The length of the CDR3 is 15 residues. Germline V gives CDR1 MNHNS, CDR2 SASEGT. The CDR3 here is CASSESRGFSNTQYF. As DNA, the CDR3 is TGTGCCAGCAGTGAAAGTCGCGGTTTCTCGAATACGCAGTATTTT.

This clonotype was recorded a few times. J is TRBJ2-7 and V is TRBV6-2 or TRBV6-3; 7 bases fit TRBD2. The closer fit of TRBJ2-5 to the DNA end suggests the J call may be wrong. Looked up from germline, CDR1 is MNHEY and CDR2 is SVGEGT. This CDR3 has 14 residues. Here the CDR3 reads CASTIRDYITTQYF. Here the CDR3 DNA reads TGTGCCAGCACTATCCGGGACTACATAACGACCCAGTACTTC.

J is TRBJ2-4 and V is TRBV2; D is possibly TRBD1 (6 bases). The CDR3 is 14 residues long. Germline V gene data show CDR1 as SNHLY and CDR2 as FYNNEI. The V and J ends lost 4 bases and 3 bases respectively, with 10 bases between them. This CDR3 is CASSVQGFKNIQYF. CDR3 sequence (DNA): TGTGCCAGCAGTGTGCAGGGGTTCAAAAACATTCAGTACTTC.

This clonotype was detected only a few times. The chain uses TRBV6-1 and TRBJ2-3; possible D gene TRBD1, 6 bases. CDR1 is MNHNS, CDR2 SASEGT, per germline. The CDR3 loop spans 15 amino acids. V lost 7 bases, J lost 0 bases, and 14 bases lay in between. The CDR3 protein is CASTQGQGSTDTQYF. CDR3 nucleotide sequence: TGTGCCAGCACCCAAGGGCAGGGGAGCACAGATACGCAGTATTTT.

This chain connects TRBV7-9 to TRBJ1-4, with D tentatively TRBD1 (5 bases). The CDR3 totals 17 residues. Germline lookup yields CDR1 SEHNR and CDR2 FQNEAQ (reference sequence). Trimming took 4 bases from V and 5 from J, leaving 20 bases between them. This CDR3 is CASSSASIGRGNEKLFF. DNA for the CDR3: TGTGCCAGCAGCTCGGCGTCTATAGGAAGGGGAAATGAAAAACTGTTTTTT. Full variable domain (missing parts from reference TRBV7-9 and TRBJ1-4): DTGVSQNPRHKITKRGQNVTFRCDPISEHNRLYWYRQTLGQGPEFLTYFQNEAQLEKSRLLSDRFSAERPKGSFSTLEIQRTEQGDSAMYLCASSSASIGRGNEKLFFGSGTQLSVL.

In the case of this clonotype: One base away lies a much larger clone, so this may be a sequencing read error. This chain uses TRBV5-1 with TRBJ1-1, with no clear D. The CDR3 loop spans 15 amino acids. The germline V and J ends were trimmed by 2 bases and 1 base, with 12 bases remaining between them. In germline, CDR1 is SGHRS, CDR2 YFSETQ. As DNA, the CDR3 is TGCGCCAGCAGCTTTGTCCCAGGCGGGAACACTGAAGCTTTCTTT. Protein product: CASSFVPGGNTEAFF.

The chain carries TRBV12-3 or TRBV12-4 and TRBJ2-5, with TRBD2 matching over 10 bases. The CDR3 length is 14 residues. V was clipped by 3 bases and J by 11 bases; unmatched bases: 9. The CDR3 nucleotides are TGTGCCAGCAGTTTGGGGACTAGCGAGGGTGAGCAGTACTTC. Encoded protein: CASSLGTSEGEQYF.

The rearrangement joins TRBV4-3 to TRBJ2-1; D is unresolved. Germline CDR1 is LGHNA and CDR2 is YSLEER. The CDR3 runs to 17 residues. Trimming left V 0 bases short and J 2 bases short, with 14 bases between. The CDR3 sequence is CASSQDLMGYTYNEQFF. The CDR3 DNA is TGCGCCAGCAGCCAAGATCTTATGGGGTATACCTACAATGAGCAGTTCTTC.

The genes are TRBV6-1 and TRBJ2-4; either TRBD1 or TRBD2 may fit D (5 bases each). Germline CDR1 is MNHNS and CDR2 is SASEGT. The V and J ends lost 8 bases and 13 bases respectively, with 15 bases between them. This CDR3 region has 11 residues. DNA for the CDR3: TGTGCCAGCGAGGGGCTCTACGGGCAGTACTTC. Translating gives CASEGLYGQYF.

This chain connects TRBV20-1 to TRBJ1-1; TRBD1 is a possible D gene (5 bases). From germline, CDR1 is DFQATT and CDR2 SNEGSKA (reference sequence). This CDR3 has 15 amino acids. V was clipped by 3 bases and J by 4 bases, with 18 bases between them. This CDR3 reads CSASNLGGQGTEAFF. The DNA of the CDR3 is TGCAGTGCTAGTAATCTGGGAGGGCAGGGCACTGAAGCTTTCTTT.

The rearrangement joins TRBV7-2 to TRBJ1-6, with a weak D call TRBD1 (6 bases). This CDR3 is 17 amino acids long. Germline values: CDR1 SGHTA, CDR2 FQGNSA. Trimming took 5 bases from V and 9 from J, leaving 23 bases between them. CDR3 region: CASSKEGGGGLFSPLHF. The CDR3 nucleotides are TGTGCCAGCAGCAAAGAAGGGGGAGGAGGTCTATTTTCACCCCTCCACTTT.